This T cell receptor (beta chain) emerged from a study of tissue T cells after allogeneic stem cell transplantation. Study-wide background: Tissue samples with histologically apparent lymphocytes on H&E review were prioritized for sequencing. Study-wide findings and caveats: The patient cohort was small and clinically heterogeneous, with limited sampling depth. Anatomically similar tissues had similar TCR repertoires within each patient.

The ends lost 6 bases at V and 1 base at J; junction bases unmatched: 8. This CDR3 has 16 amino acids. CDR1 is WNHNN and CDR2 is SYGVQD in the germline V gene (reference sequence). GI sites, liver, skin and spleen were taken after median 9.75 post-mortem hours. This clone counts as large. Its antigen remains unidentified. Method: immunoSEQ multiplex PCR; TCRdb's copy keeps in-frame clones and lacks some. Seen here are approximately 3,200 clones, roughly 68% observed once, and the top ten hold around 15%. The chain employs TRBV10-1 and TRBJ2-1, with 8 nucleotides matching TRBD2. The sequences come from tissue from the right colon, collected at autopsy. This sequence was found in a male donor aged 60 or over with lung cancer. CDR3 residues: CASSHPRGVSYNEQFF. The CDR3 nucleotides are TGCGCCAGCAGCCATCCGCGGGGGGTGTCCTACAATGAGCAGTTCTTC.